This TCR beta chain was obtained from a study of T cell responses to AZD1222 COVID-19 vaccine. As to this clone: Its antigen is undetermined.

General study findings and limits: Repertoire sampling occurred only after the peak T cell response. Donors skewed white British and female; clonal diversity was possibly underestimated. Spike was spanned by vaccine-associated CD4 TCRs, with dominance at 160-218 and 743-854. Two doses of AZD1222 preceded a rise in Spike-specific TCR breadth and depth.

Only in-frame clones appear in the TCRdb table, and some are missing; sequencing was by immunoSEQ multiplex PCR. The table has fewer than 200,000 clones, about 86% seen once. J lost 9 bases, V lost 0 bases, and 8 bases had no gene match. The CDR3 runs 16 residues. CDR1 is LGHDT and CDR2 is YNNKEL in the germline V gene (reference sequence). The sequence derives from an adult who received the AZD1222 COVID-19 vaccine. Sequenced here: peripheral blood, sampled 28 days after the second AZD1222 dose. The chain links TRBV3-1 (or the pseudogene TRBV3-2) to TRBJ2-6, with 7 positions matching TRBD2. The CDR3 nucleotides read TGTGCCAGCAGCCAAGATCTTTCGTGGGAGGGCAACGTCCTGACTTTC. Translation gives CASSQDLSWEGNVLTF.